This T cell receptor (beta chain) was identified in a study of regulatory T cells in long-lasting Graves disease. Regarding time point: newly diagnosed GD, antithyroid drugs for less than 3 months. The TCR library was prepared using RNA isolated from PBMCs. Germline V lookup: CDR1 SGHRS, CDR2 YFSETQ. The CDR3 contains 15 residues. V shed 0 bases and J 13 bases; nucleotides not matched to a gene: 11. Researchers made TCR beta libraries by using iRepertoire HTBI primers and running Arm-PCR on CDR3 regions. Using its own MiXCR run on the multiplex PCR reads, TCRdb lists one record per CDR3 protein. The sample shows 550,000 to 650,000 distinct CDR3 sequences, roughly 15% of them seen only once. This sample also appeared in a second study, on T cells in Graves' hyperthyroidism and ophthalmopathy.

Sequencing used peripheral blood mononuclear cells (PBMCs), obtained at new diagnosis, from a patient treated with antithyroid drugs. The source of this sequence is a man between 18 and 35 years old with Graves disease. The rearrangement links TRBV5-1 to TRBJ2-7, with TRBD1 matching over 12 bases. CDR3 sequence reads: CASSLGRGQGAIQYF. CDR3 DNA: TGCGCCAGCAGCTTGGGAAGGGGACAGGGGGCCATCCAATACTTC.